The clone carrying this TCR beta chain was seen more than once but under ten times. Its antigen is unidentified. These data come from a study of post-analysis software for immune sequencing data. About the research overall: Patients had relapsing-remitting, secondary progressive or progressive-relapsing multiple sclerosis; some lacked subtype.

Germline-derived CDR1 and CDR2 are MNHNS and SASEGT. Trimming at V came to 3 bases and at J to 5 bases, leaving 9 bases not matched to a gene. The CDR3 runs to 15 residues. TCR beta cDNA libraries had unique molecular identifiers. TCRdb analysed the PCR reads with MiXCR anew, one entry per CDR3 protein. The sample contains roughly 600,000 distinct CDR3 sequences, roughly two fifths of which appear only once. Broader study findings: Controls showed lower frequencies than patients for five TRBV segments, and TRBV5-6, TRBV5-1 and TRBV20-1 were among these. Pronounced co-clustering by F measure was evident among identically batched samples.

The sequenced material came from blood. V usage is TRBV6-1 and J usage is TRBJ2-5, with 7 bases identical to TRBD1. The TCR was taken from a girl aged 5 to 17 with multiple sclerosis. CDR3 sequence reads: CASSDGQVPGETQYF. DNA for the CDR3: TGTGCCAGCAGTGACGGACAGGTCCCTGGGGAGACCCAGTACTTC.